Sequencing of this T cell receptor (beta chain) was carried out in a study of T-cell memory formation after mild COVID-19. V shed 4 bases and J 4 bases; nucleotides not matched to a gene: 4. Germline V gives CDR1 KGHDR, CDR2 SFDVKD. The CDR3 has 16 residues. This clonotype was found many times. TCRdb redid the calling of the 5' RACE reads with MiXCR, one entry per CDR3 protein. The sample gives approximately 240,000 distinct CDR3 sequences, around 17% of which show up once; approximately 3.5% is in the top ten. The rearrangement joins TRBV24-1 to TRBJ2-3, with 13 bases aligning to TRBD2. The receptor comes from a man aged 18 to 30 who had mild COVID-19 (a few samples of this study predate the infection). Cell type and time point are not known. Sequenced: PBMCs or a T cell subset sorted from them (not recorded which). The CDR3 bases are TGTGCCACCAGTGACACACTAGCGGGGGGGCCAGATACGCAGTATTTT. This codes for CATSDTLAGGPDTQYF.